This T cell receptor beta chain was captured in a study of blood T cell repertoires in COVID-19. The repertoire was sequenced with immunoSEQ multiplex PCR; TCRdb's copy has only in-frame clones and lacks some. This table has 300,000 to 400,000 clones, 88% appearing once. Germline-derived CDR1 and CDR2 are MNHNS and SASEGT. The CDR3 has 15 amino acids. V was cut by 3 bases and J by 7 bases, with 16 bases left in between. The TCR comes from a young woman with acute COVID-19. The source material was PBMCs or T cells enriched from blood (not recorded which). The rearrangement joins TRBV6-1 to TRBJ1-5; TRBD1 is a possible D gene (6 bases). CDR3 amino acids: CASSDGQGLRQPQHF. The DNA for the CDR3 is TGTGCCAGCAGTGACGGGCAGGGGTTGAGGCAGCCCCAGCATTTT.